This TCR beta chain was found in a study of blood T cells in healthy people across ages. A sample-barcoded 5' primer and a J-beta primer mix were used in a second PCR of roughly 7 to 11 cycles. TCRdb reanalysed the 5' RACE reads using MiXCR and keeps one entry per CDR3 protein. The sample contains some 1.8 million distinct CDR3 sequences, about two fifths of which appear only once. Germline CDR1 reads LNHNV; CDR2 reads YYDKDF (reference sequence). The CDR3 totals 12 residues. Trimming cost V 0 bases and J 6 bases, with 5 bases left between them. This clonotype came up a few times. The material sequenced was blood. The rearrangement uses TRBV15 and TRBJ1-1; D not certain. The sequence came from a human donor in good health. The CDR3 bases are TGTGCCACCAGCAGAGACCGGTCTGAAGCTTTCTTT. It translates to CATSRDRSEAFF.